Shown below are 29 T cell receptor beta chains from a single sample sequenced in a study of cytomegalovirus exposure and HLA in healthy donors. Primers included in the PCR were 60 Vbeta and 13 Jbeta primers. Generated by immunoSEQ multiplex PCR, the TCRdb table keeps only in-frame clones and is missing some. The data show about 130,000 clones, 80% seen once. Sequenced: PBMCs. These receptors were collected from a man aged 35 to 55 in good health and CMV-seronegative.

The chain links TRBV7-9 to TRBJ2-1, with 7 bases aligning to TRBD2. This CDR3 has 15 residues. CDR1 is SEHNR, CDR2 FQNEAQ, per germline (reference sequence). Unmatched junction bases numbered 6, after V lost 7 bases and J lost 0 bases. Here the CDR3 DNA reads TGTGCCAGCACCCCAGGCGGGAGCTCCTACAATGAGCAGTTCTTC. It encodes CASTPGGSSYNEQFF.

This clone has only a few counts. V and J are TRBV7-8 and TRBJ2-3, with TRBD1 as a possible D gene (6 bases). CDR1 and CDR2 from the germline V gene are SGHVS and FQNEAQ. Trimming removed 3 bases from V and 1 base from J, with 14 bases in between. This CDR3 is built from 16 residues. CDR3 loop: CASSFGDPGGTDTQYF. CDR3 nucleotide sequence: TGTGCCAGCAGCTTTGGGGACCCAGGGGGCACAGATACGCAGTATTTT.

This sequence joins TRBV6-5 and TRBJ2-1; 7 bases agree with TRBD2. The V gene's germline CDR1 is MNHEY and CDR2 SVGAGI. Germline trimming cut 6 bases from V and 2 bases from J; bases unmatched to any gene: 4. The CDR3 is made up of 14 amino acids. The CDR3 region is CASRPSGTYNEQFF. For the CDR3, the DNA is TGTGCCAGCAGACCTAGCGGCACCTACAATGAGCAGTTCTTC.

V usage is TRBV6-1 and J usage is TRBJ1-4, with a tentative D call TRBD1 (6 bases). Deletions cut 4 bases from V and 8 bases from J, with 17 bases between. The CDR3 totals 15 residues. Germline V gives CDR1 MNHNS, CDR2 SASEGT. CDR3 in amino acids: CASSGTGSLREKLFF. The CDR3 coding sequence is TGTGCCAGCAGTGGAACAGGGTCCCTGCGGGAAAAACTGTTTTTT.

The CDR3 sequence is CASSNTNTGELFF. The CDR3 DNA follows: TGTGCCAGCAGTAATACGAACACCGGGGAGCTGTTTTTT. The chain links TRBV6-6 to TRBJ2-2, with D unresolved. V lost 5 bases and J 0 bases, leaving 4 bases between the germline ends. The germline gives CDR1 MNHNY, CDR2 SVGAGI (reference sequence). The CDR3 extends over 13 amino acids.

This clone was observed once. The J gene is TRBJ1-4, the V gene TRBV2, with D tentatively TRBD1 (5 bases). Germline V gene sequence: CDR1 SNHLY, CDR2 FYNNEI. V was trimmed by 4 bases and J by 8 bases, leaving 14 bases between them. This CDR3 is built from 14 residues. As DNA, the CDR3 is TGTGCCAGCAGTGCGCAGGGCGGGGAGGAAAAACTGTTTTTT. Amino acids: CASSAQGGEEKLFF.

The V call is TRBV7-9, the J call TRBJ1-5; 8 bases map to TRBD1. Germline V gene sequence: CDR1 SEHNR, CDR2 FQNEAQ (reference sequence). The length of the CDR3 is 13 residues. Germline trimming cut 5 bases from V and 5 bases from J; bases unmatched to any gene: 2. CDR3: CASSAGGDQPQHF. Here the CDR3 DNA reads TGTGCCAGCAGCGCAGGGGGCGATCAGCCCCAGCATTTT.

This clone appeared once. The rearrangement joins TRBV5-1 to TRBJ1-4; D unclear. The CDR3 is made up of 18 amino acids. Trimming stripped 4 bases from V and 0 bases from J, with 19 bases between. From germline, CDR1 is SGHRS and CDR2 YFSETQ. The CDR3: CASSPGRVRTATNEKLFF. The CDR3, as DNA: TGCGCCAGCAGCCCGGGTAGGGTACGGACTGCAACTAATGAAAAACTGTTTTTT. The entire variable domain, with the rest obtained from reference TRBV5-1 and TRBJ1-4, is as follows: KAGVTQTPRYLIKTRGQQVTLSCSPISGHRSVSWYQQTPGQGLQFLFEYFSETQRNKGNFPGRFSGRQFSNSRSEMNVSTLELGDSALYLCASSPGRVRTATNEKLFFGSGTQLSVL.

This sequence joins TRBV4-1 and TRBJ1-2, with D perhaps TRBD1 (6 bases). With 3 bases removed from V and 8 bases from J, the gap between germline ends came to 25 bases. Germline CDR1 MGHRA, CDR2 YSYEKL. The length of the CDR3 is 17 residues. The CDR3, as DNA: TGCGCCAGCAGCCACCTCCGAACAGGGCGAAGGGCTACCGGCTACACCTTC. Amino acids: CASSHLRTGRRATGYTF.

V is TRBV13 and J is TRBJ2-7, with D perhaps matching TRBD1 (6 bases). CDR1 and CDR2 (germline): PRHDT, FYEKMQ (reference sequence). The length of the CDR3 is 13 residues. Trimming cost V 5 bases and J 2 bases, with 10 bases left between them. CDR3 protein: CASSQDRAYEQYF. CDR3 nucleotides: TGTGCCAGCAGCCAGGACAGAGCCTACGAGCAGTACTTC.

The chain combines TRBV7-6 with TRBJ2-3; a possible D gene is TRBD2 (7 bases). Between the trimmed V and J ends, which lost 5 bases and 7 bases, there was a span of 22 bases. The CDR3 extends over 16 amino acids. Germline V gene sequence: CDR1 SGHVS, CDR2 FNYEAQ. In DNA form, the CDR3 reads TGTGCCAGCAGCAAAAACACGGGGGGCCGTTATAATACGCAGTATTTT. It is translated as CASSKNTGGRYNTQYF.

The chain is built from TRBV7-6 and TRBJ2-3; D might be TRBD1 (6 bases). V lost 4 bases to trimming and J lost 9 bases, with 8 bases between them. The CDR3 contains 11 residues. Germline CDR1 SGHVS, CDR2 FNYEAQ. CDR3 loop: CASSSGQTQYF. The CDR3 DNA reads as TGTGCCAGCAGCTCAGGACAGACGCAGTATTTT.

The chain carries TRBV7-6 and TRBJ1-3, with D unclear. CDR3 size: 16 residues. Germline CDR1 reads SGHVS; CDR2 reads FNYEAQ. The V gene lost 7 bases and the J gene lost 3 bases, with 19 bases spanning the gap. CDR3 DNA: TGTGCCAGCACCCCGGTCGGGTTATATGTTGGAAACACCATATATTTT. This gives the protein CASTPVGLYVGNTIYF.

The chain employs TRBV6-1 and TRBJ1-1, with D possibly matching TRBD1 (5 bases). The CDR3 is 11 amino acids. V shed 5 bases and J shed 11 bases, with 12 bases lying between them. Germline V lookup: CDR1 MNHNS, CDR2 SASEGT. In DNA form, the CDR3 reads TGTGCCAGCAGTTTTCAGGGTGGGGCTTTCTTT. Encoded protein: CASSFQGGAFF.

V gene TRBV11-2 combines with J gene TRBJ1-1, with TRBD1 matching over 8 bases. Germline values: CDR1 SGHAT, CDR2 FQNNGV. The CDR3 has 14 residues. The V and J ends lost 5 bases and 5 bases, in that order; junction bases with no gene match: 7. The CDR3 coding sequence is TGTGCCAGCAGCCTTTCAGGGGGCGGAACTGAAGCTTTCTTT. Translated, it gives CASSLSGGGTEAFF.

In DNA form, the CDR3 reads TGTGCCAGCAGCCCAGGGGGCGCGAGGAACGAGCAGTACTTC. This encodes CASSPGGARNEQYF. The chain joins TRBV28 to TRBJ2-7; 8 nucleotides line up with TRBD1. After removal of 6 bases from V and 5 bases from J, the junction contained 9 bases not matched to a gene. CDR1 MDHEN and CDR2 SYDVKM come from the germline V gene. This CDR3 has 14 amino acids.

The V and J genes are TRBV7-2 and TRBJ1-2; 12 bases are shared with TRBD1. Germline V lookup: CDR1 SGHTA, CDR2 FQGNSA. This CDR3 region has 18 residues. V dropped 5 bases and J dropped 4; count of bases not matched to a gene: 14. This chain's CDR3 is CASSPRGGQGATGYGYTF. CDR3 coding DNA: TGTGCCAGCAGCCCCCGGGGGGGACAGGGGGCGACGGGCTATGGCTACACCTTC.

This clone has just a few counts. The chain employs TRBV6-5 and TRBJ2-5, with 10 positions matching TRBD2. This CDR3 contains 15 residues. V lost 8 bases, J lost 2 bases, and 8 bases stayed unmatched. Germline CDR1 MNHEY, CDR2 SVGAGI. The chain's CDR3 is CASSGVAGGQETQYF. In DNA, the CDR3 is TGTGCCAGCTCGGGGGTAGCGGGAGGACAAGAGACCCAGTACTTC.

The chain has TRBV5-1 and TRBJ2-1; 7 bases map to TRBD1. Trimming cost V 4 bases and J 7 bases; bases outside gene matches: 5. The V gene's germline CDR1 is SGHRS and CDR2 YFSETQ. The CDR3 is 13 residues long. This CDR3 is CASSTGQLNEQFF. DNA for the CDR3: TGCGCCAGCAGCACGGGACAGCTAAATGAGCAGTTCTTC.

This clone was detected only a few times. V and J are TRBV7-2 and TRBJ2-6, with D maybe TRBD2 (5 bases). Germline V gene lookup returns CDR1 SGHTA and CDR2 FQGNSA. V was shortened by 4 bases and J by 0 bases, with 19 bases between the two germline ends. This CDR3 is built from 19 residues. The CDR3 sequence: CASSSLGILRPSGANVLTF. DNA of the CDR3: TGTGCCAGCAGCTCCCTCGGGATCCTAAGGCCCTCTGGGGCCAACGTCCTGACTTTC.

The V call is TRBV10-2, the J call TRBJ2-7, with TRBD2 matching 10 bases. With 6 bases clipped from V and 3 bases from J, the junction kept 8 bases outside the gene matches. The length of the CDR3 is 15 residues. Germline V gene sequence: CDR1 WSHSY, CDR2 SAAADI. The CDR3, as DNA: TGCGCCAGCAGCTCCGGGACTAGCGAATACTACGAGCAGTACTTC. Residues: CASSSGTSEYYEQYF.

The chain recombines TRBV13 with TRBJ2-1; perhaps TRBD2 as D (9 bases). The CDR3 sequence is 21 residues long. Germline lookup yields CDR1 PRHDT and CDR2 FYEKMQ (reference sequence). V lost 2 bases and J lost 9, with 35 bases in between. The CDR3 region has the DNA TGTGCCAGCAGCTTATCCCGTCCCACAGGGGGGGCTCGGCGGGAGGGTCCTGAGCAGTTCTTC. Protein product: CASSLSRPTGGARREGPEQFF.

V is TRBV14 and J is TRBJ2-7; weak D call: TRBD1 (5 bases). Germline V gene sequence: CDR1 SGHDN, CDR2 FVKESK. V lost 4 bases and J lost 6, with 13 bases in between. This CDR3 region has 13 residues. CDR3 sequence: CASSLLWGGEQYF. In nucleotides, the CDR3 is TGTGCCAGCAGCCTTCTCTGGGGCGGCGAGCAGTACTTC.

The gene calls are TRBV7-9 and TRBJ2-7; a possible D gene is TRBD1 (6 bases). Germline-derived CDR1 and CDR2 are SEHNR and FQNEAQ (reference sequence). The V end lost 6 bases, the J end lost 5 bases, and 14 bases lay between the germline ends. CDR3 length: 13 residues. The DNA of the CDR3 is TGTGCCAGCAGGGAACAGGGACCCAACGAGCAGTACTTC. The encoded protein is CASREQGPNEQYF.

The chain is built from TRBV6-6 and TRBJ1-1; the D gene is possibly TRBD1 (5 bases). Germline CDR1 is MNHNY and CDR2 is SVGAGI (reference sequence). The CDR3 consists of 14 residues. The V gene lost 2 bases and the J gene lost 5 bases, with 12 bases spanning the gap. The chain's CDR3 is CASSYEGEGTEAFF. The CDR3, as DNA: TGTGCCAGCAGTTACGAAGGGGAGGGAACTGAAGCTTTCTTT.

This clone was seen a handful of times. The rearrangement joins TRBV30 to TRBJ2-7; D possibly corresponds to TRBD2 (6 bases). V was pared by 0 bases and J by 3 bases, with 9 bases between. The CDR3 has 13 amino acids. Germline assignment: CDR1 GTSNPN and CDR2 SVGIG (reference sequence). As DNA, the CDR3 is TGTGCCTGGAGTGTAATGCGGGGCTACGAGCAGTACTTC. Translating it yields CAWSVMRGYEQYF.

This rearrangement joins TRBV5-1 to TRBJ1-3; a weak D match, TRBD1 (5 bases). Per germline, CDR1 SGHRS and CDR2 YFSETQ. This CDR3 has 17 residues. V was trimmed by 4 bases and J by 0 bases, leaving 17 bases between them. CDR3 protein: CASSPGTDGLSGNTIYF. In nucleotides, the CDR3 is TGCGCCAGCAGCCCAGGGACTGACGGACTCTCTGGAAACACCATATATTTT. Full variable domain (rest looked up from reference TRBV5-1 and TRBJ1-3): KAGVTQTPRYLIKTRGQQVTLSCSPISGHRSVSWYQQTPGQGLQFLFEYFSETQRNKGNFPGRFSGRQFSNSRSEMNVSTLELGDSALYLCASSPGTDGLSGNTIYFGEGSWLTVV.

V and J are TRBV5-1 and TRBJ2-5, with TRBD1 as a possible D gene (5 bases). There are 14 residues in the CDR3. From germline, CDR1 is SGHRS and CDR2 YFSETQ. Trimming took 3 bases from V and 9 from J, leaving 18 bases between them. The CDR3 loop is CASSYEPTDDPQYF. The DNA of the CDR3 is TGCGCCAGCAGCTACGAACCGACAGATGATCCCCAGTACTTC.

The chain uses TRBV28 and TRBJ2-7, with 7 bases lining up with TRBD1. V trimming: 7 bases; J trimming: 1 base; junction bases outside the gene matches: 4. The germline V gene has CDR1 MDHEN and CDR2 SYDVKM. CDR3 length: 13 residues. CDR3 in DNA: TGTGCCAGCACAACAGGGGCGTCCTACGAGCAGTACTTC. Protein: CASTTGASYEQYF.